What follows describes a single TCR beta chain. The data belong to a study of shared clonotypes between healthy human individuals. Study-level information: Per donor, CD8 memory used one plate, CD8 naive used two, CD4 memory used three and CD4 naive used three.

TCRdb's table, derived via immunoSEQ multiplex PCR, lists solely in-frame clones and lacks some. Seen here are about 2.4 million clones, approximately 94% observed once, and the top ten hold about 0.13%. Trimming left V 1 base short and J 10 bases short, with 8 bases between. The germline V gene has CDR1 SGHNT and CDR2 YYREEE (reference sequence). The CDR3 consists of 11 residues. Sequenced sample: naive CD4+ T cells sorted from blood. Subset noted: CD45RA+ positively selected. V and J are TRBV5-4 and TRBJ1-1; D is undetermined. The TCR comes from a young man in good health. The CDR3 bases are TGTGCCAGCAGCTTGTATGGGGTAGCTTTCTTT. Translated, it gives CASSLYGVAFF.